This T cell receptor (beta chain) was profiled in a study of T-cell memory formation after mild COVID-19. The V end lost 6 bases, the J end lost 5 bases, and 13 bases lay between the germline ends. CDR3 length: 13 amino acids. TCRdb processed the 5' RACE reads anew with MiXCR; each CDR3 protein has one entry. The table shows under 300,000 distinct CDR3 sequences, with roughly 16% occurring only once. This clonotype was seen repeatedly, ten times or more. Its antigen remains unknown. Study observations and caveats: Proof of SARS-CoV-2 specificity was absent for the second-wave clones that crested on day 37. That cross-reactive memory joined was suggested by some responding clones appearing in pre-infection memory. CD8+ contracting clones occupied EMRA, while CD4+ ones occupied mainly CM and EM. Clones shrinking from day 15 to 85 showed even CD4/CD8 mixes; later expanders tilted CD4+.

The sample consisted of PBMCs or a T cell subset sorted from them (not recorded which). The chain combines TRBV12-3 or TRBV12-4 with TRBJ1-1, with D tentatively TRBD1 (5 bases). The source of this sequence is a man between 18 and 29 years old who had mild COVID-19 (a few samples of this study predate the infection). Cell type and time point are not known. The CDR3 loop is CASSVQQVTEAFF. Here the CDR3 DNA reads TGTGCCAGCAGCGTACAACAGGTGACTGAAGCTTTCTTT.